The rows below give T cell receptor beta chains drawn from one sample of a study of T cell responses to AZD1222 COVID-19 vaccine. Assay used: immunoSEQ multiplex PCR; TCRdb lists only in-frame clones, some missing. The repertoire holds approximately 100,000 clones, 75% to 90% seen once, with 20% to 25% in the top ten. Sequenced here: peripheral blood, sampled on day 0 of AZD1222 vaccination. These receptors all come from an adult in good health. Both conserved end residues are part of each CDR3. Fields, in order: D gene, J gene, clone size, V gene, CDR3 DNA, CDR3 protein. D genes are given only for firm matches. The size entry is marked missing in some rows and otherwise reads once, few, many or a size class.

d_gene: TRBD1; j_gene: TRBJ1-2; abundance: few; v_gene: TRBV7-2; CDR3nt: TGTGCCAGCAGTTCGGGACAGGGGAAAAATGGCTACACCTTC; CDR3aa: CASSSGQGKNGYTF
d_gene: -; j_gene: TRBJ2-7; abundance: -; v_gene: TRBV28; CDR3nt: TGTGCCAGCAGCACACTGAACTCGTACGAGCAGTACTTC; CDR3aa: CASSTLNSYEQYF
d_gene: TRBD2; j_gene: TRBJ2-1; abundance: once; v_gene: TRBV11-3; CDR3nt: TGTGCCAGCAGTAATGAACAAAGCGGGAGCCGGATCGGCAATGAGCAGTTCTTC; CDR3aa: CASSNEQSGSRIGNEQFF
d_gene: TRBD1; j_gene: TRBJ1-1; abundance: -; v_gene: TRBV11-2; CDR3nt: TGTGCCAGCAGCTTCGGGACAGGGAACACTGAAGCTTTCTTT; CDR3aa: CASSFGTGNTEAFF
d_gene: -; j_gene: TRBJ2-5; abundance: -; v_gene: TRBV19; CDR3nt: TGTGCCAGTAGTATTTCCGGGCTTGAGACCCAGTACTTC; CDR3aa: CASSISGLETQYF
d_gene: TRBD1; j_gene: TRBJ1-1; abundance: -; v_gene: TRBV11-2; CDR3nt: TGTGCCAGCAGCCCTACTACAGGGGGCACTGAAGCTTTCTTT; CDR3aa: CASSPTTGGTEAFF
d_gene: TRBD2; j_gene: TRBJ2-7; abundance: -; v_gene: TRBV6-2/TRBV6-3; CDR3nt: TGTGCCAGCAGTTACGGCGGGGGGCAATTTTACGAGCAGTACTTC; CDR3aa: CASSYGGGQFYEQYF
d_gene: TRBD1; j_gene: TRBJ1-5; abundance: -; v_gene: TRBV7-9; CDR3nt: TGTGCCAGCAGCCACACCGGGACAGGGAGCAATCAGCCCCAGCATTTT; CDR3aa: CASSHTGTGSNQPQHF
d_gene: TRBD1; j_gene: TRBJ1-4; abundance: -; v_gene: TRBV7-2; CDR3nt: TGTGCCAGCAGTTATCAGGGGGATAATGAAAAACTGTTTTTT; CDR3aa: CASSYQGDNEKLFF
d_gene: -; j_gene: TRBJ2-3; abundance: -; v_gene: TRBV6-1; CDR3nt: TGTGCCAGCAGTGAAACGCACAGCACAGATACGCAGTATTTT; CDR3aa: CASSETHSTDTQYF
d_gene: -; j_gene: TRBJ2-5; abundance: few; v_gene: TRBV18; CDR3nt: TGTGCCAGCTCACCGGGTCAGGACCAAGAGACCCAGTACTTC; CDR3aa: CASSPGQDQETQYF
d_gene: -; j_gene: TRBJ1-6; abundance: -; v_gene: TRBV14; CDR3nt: TGTGCCAGCAGCCAAGAGGGGTGGTCACCCCTCCACTTT; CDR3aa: CASSQEGWSPLHF
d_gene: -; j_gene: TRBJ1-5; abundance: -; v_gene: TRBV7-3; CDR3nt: TGTGCCAGCAGCGGGCAGGGAAGACACATTAGCAATCAGCCCCAGCATTTT; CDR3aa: CASSGQGRHISNQPQHF
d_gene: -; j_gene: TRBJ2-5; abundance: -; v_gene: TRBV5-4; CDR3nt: TGTGCCAGCAGCCCTGGGACACGCCAAGAGACCCAGTACTTC; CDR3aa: CASSPGTRQETQYF
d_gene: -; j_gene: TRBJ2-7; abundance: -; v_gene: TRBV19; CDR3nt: TGTGCCAGTAGTACGACAGGTGTTCCCTACGAGCAGTACTTC; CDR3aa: CASSTTGVPYEQYF
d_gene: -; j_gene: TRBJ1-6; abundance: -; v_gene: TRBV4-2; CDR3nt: TGTGCCAGCAGCCAAGATAATCGACATTCAGGACCCTATAATTCACCCCTCCACTTT; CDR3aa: CASSQDNRHSGPYNSPLHF
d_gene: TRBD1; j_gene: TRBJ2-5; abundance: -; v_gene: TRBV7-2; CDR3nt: TGTGCCAGCGCCCTAGGACAGGGGCAAGAGACCCAGTACTTC; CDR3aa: CASALGQGQETQYF
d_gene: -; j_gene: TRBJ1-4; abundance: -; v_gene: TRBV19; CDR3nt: TGTGCCAGTACACCTGCCTCGAATGAAAAACTGTTTTTT; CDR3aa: CASTPASNEKLFF
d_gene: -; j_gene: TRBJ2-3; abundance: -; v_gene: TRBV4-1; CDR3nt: TGCGCCAGCAGCCGAAGCACAGATACGCAGTATTTT; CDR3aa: CASSRSTDTQYF
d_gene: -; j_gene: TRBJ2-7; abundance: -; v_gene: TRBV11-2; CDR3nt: TGTGCCAGCAGCTTGCACGGAGATGTCTACGAGCAGTACTTC; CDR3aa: CASSLHGDVYEQYF
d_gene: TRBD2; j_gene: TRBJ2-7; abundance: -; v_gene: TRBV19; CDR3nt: TGTGCCAGTAGTACCTACCATATCAAAACGACTAGCGGGAGCCCCTACGAGCAGTACTTC; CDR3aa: CASSTYHIKTTSGSPYEQYF
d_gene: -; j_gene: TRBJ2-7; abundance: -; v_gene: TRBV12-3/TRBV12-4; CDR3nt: TGTGCCAGCAGTATCGGGGGCTACGAGCAGTACTTC; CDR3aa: CASSIGGYEQYF
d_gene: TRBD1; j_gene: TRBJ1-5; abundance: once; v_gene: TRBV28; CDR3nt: TGTGCCAGCAGTTCCTACAGGGGTAGGCAGCCCCAGCATTTT; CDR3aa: CASSSYRGRQPQHF
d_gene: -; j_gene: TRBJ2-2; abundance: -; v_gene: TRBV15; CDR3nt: TGTGCCACCAGCAACCCGGGACCCCCCTTGGCCGGGGAGCTGTTTTTT; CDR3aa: CATSNPGPPLAGELFF
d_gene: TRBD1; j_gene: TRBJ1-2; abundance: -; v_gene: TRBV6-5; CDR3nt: TGTGCCAGCAGTTACTCTCTGGGACAGCCGTATGGCTACACCTTC; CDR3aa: CASSYSLGQPYGYTF
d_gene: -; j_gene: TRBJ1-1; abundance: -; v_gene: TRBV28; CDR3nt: TGTGCCAGCAGTTTAGGCGGGTGGGGGATGTCGGAAACAACTGAAGCTTTCTTT; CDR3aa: CASSLGGWGMSETTEAFF
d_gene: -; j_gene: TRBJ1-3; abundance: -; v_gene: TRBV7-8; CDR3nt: TGTGCCAGCAGCTTTGATCAGGGGCGCACCTCTGGAAACACCATATATTTT; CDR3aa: CASSFDQGRTSGNTIYF
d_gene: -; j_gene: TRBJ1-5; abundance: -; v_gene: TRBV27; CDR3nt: TGTGCCAGCAGTCTGGGCAGGCTCCCCAATCAGCCCCAGCATTTT; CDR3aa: CASSLGRLPNQPQHF
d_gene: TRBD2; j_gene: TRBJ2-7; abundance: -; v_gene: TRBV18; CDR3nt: TGTGCCAGCTCACCCTTAGAGACTAGCGGATACGAGCAGTACTTC; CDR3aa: CASSPLETSGYEQYF
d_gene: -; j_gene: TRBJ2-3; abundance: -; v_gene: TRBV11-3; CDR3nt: TGTGCCAGCAGCCCAGAACCCAGCACAGATACGCAGTATTTT; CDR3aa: CASSPEPSTDTQYF
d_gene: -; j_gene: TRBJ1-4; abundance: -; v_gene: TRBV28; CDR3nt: TGTGCCAGCAGTTTATTGACGCTTGGTGAAAAACTGTTTTTT; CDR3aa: CASSLLTLGEKLFF
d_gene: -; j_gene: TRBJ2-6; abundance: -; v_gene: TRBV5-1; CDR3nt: TGCGCCAGCAGCTTGGTTGGGGACACCTCTGGGGCCAACGTCCTGACTTTC; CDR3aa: CASSLVGDTSGANVLTF
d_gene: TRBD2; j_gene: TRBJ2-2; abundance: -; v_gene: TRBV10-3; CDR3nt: TGTGCCATGGGCGGGGGACTTAACACCGGGGAGCTGTTTTTT; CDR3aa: CAMGGGLNTGELFF
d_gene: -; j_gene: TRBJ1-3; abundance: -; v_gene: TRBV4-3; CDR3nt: TGCGCCAGCAGCCAAGATCCCCGGCGATCTGGAAACACCATATATTTT; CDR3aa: CASSQDPRRSGNTIYF
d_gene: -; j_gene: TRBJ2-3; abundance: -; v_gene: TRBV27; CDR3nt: TGTGCCAGCAGTTTCTCACAGGGCGGGGGCTGGGGCACAGATACGCAGTATTTT; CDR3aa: CASSFSQGGGWGTDTQYF
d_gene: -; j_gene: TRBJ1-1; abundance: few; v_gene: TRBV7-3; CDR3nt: TGTGCCAGCAGCTTCATGGGCAAGGACACTGAAGCTTTCTTT; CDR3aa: CASSFMGKDTEAFF
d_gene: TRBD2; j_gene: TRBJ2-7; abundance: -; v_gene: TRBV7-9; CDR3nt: TGTGCCAGCAGCCCCCTTTGGACTAGCGGGAGTTCGACCTACGAGCAGTACTTC; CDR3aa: CASSPLWTSGSSTYEQYF
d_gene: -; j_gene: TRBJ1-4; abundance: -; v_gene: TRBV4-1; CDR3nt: TGCGCCAGCAGCCCCATTGGGGGGGATGAAAAACTGTTTTTT; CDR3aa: CASSPIGGDEKLFF
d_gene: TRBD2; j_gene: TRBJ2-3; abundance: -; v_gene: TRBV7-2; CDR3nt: TGTGCCAGCAGCTTACGGTCTAGCGGGGGGGCGCCGGCAGATACGCAGTATTTT; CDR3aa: CASSLRSSGGAPADTQYF
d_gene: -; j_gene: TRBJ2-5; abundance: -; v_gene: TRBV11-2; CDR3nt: TGTGCCAGCAGCTTAGATCACATCAAGGAGGCCCAGTACTTC; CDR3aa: CASSLDHIKEAQYF
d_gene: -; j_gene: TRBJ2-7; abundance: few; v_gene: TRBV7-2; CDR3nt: TGTGCCAGCAGCTTAGCGGTTTCAGGGGGGGTACACGAGCAGTACTTC; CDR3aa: CASSLAVSGGVHEQYF
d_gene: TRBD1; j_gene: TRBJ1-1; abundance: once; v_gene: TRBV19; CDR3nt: TGTGCCAGTAGGGGTGACAGGGGGCGAATCACTGAAGCTTTCTTT; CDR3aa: CASRGDRGRITEAFF
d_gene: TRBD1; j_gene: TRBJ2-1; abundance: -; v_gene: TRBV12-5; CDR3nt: TGTGCTAGTGGAGCCGGGACAGGGGCCGCGGGGTCCTACAATGAGCAGTTCTTC; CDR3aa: CASGAGTGAAGSYNEQFF
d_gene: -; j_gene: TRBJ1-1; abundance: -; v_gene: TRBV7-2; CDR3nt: TGTGCCAGCAGCTTAGTGGGGGGTGAGGGCGGCACTGAAGCTTTCTTT; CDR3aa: CASSLVGGEGGTEAFF
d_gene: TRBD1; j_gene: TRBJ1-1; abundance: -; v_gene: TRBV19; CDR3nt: TGTGCCAGTATAAGGACAGGGGCCACTGAAGCTTTCTTT; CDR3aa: CASIRTGATEAFF
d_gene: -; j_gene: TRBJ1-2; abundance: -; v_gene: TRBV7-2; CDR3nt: TGTGCCAGCAGCTCACGGACAGATAACTATGGCTACACCTTC; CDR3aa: CASSSRTDNYGYTF
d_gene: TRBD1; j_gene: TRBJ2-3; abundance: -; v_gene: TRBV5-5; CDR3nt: TGTGCCAGCGGTCGACAGGGGGAATCCACAGATACGCAGTATTTT; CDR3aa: CASGRQGESTDTQYF
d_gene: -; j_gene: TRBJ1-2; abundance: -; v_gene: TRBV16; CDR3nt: TGTGCCAGCAGCCAAAGGGCCTATGGCTACACCTTC; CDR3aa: CASSQRAYGYTF
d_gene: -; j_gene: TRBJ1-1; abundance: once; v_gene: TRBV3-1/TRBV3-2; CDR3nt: TGTGCCAGCAGCCAAGAAGGCACTGAAGCTTTCTTT; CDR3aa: CASSQEGTEAFF
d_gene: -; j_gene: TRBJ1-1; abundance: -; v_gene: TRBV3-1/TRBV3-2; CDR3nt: TGTGCCAGCAGCCAGCAGGACACTGAAGCTTTCTTT; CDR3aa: CASSQQDTEAFF